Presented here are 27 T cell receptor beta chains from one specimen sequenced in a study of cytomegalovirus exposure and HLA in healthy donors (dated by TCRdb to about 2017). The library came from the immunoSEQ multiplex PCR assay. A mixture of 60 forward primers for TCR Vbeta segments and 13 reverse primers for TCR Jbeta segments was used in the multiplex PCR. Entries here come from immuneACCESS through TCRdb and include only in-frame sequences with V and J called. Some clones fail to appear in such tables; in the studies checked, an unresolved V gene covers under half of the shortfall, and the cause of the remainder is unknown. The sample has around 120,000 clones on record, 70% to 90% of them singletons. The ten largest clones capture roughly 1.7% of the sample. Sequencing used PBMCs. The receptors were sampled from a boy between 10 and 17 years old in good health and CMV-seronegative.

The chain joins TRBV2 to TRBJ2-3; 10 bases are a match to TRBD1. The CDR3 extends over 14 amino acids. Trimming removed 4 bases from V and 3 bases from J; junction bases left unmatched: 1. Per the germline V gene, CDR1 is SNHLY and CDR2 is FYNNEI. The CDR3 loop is CASSADRGTDTQYF. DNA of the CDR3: TGTGCCAGCAGTGCGGACAGGGGGACAGATACGCAGTATTTT.

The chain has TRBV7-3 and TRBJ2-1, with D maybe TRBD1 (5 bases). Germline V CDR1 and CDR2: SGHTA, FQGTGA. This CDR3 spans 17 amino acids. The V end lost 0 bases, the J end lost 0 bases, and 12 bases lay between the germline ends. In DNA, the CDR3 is TGTGCCAGCAGCTTAACGGGGCGCGGAAGCTCCTACAATGAGCAGTTCTTC. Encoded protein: CASSLTGRGSSYNEQFF. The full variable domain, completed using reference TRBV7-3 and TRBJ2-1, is GAGVSQTPSNKVTEKGKYVELRCDPISGHTALYWYRQSLGQGPEFLIYFQGTGAADDSGLPNDRFFAVRPEGSVSTLKIQRTERGDSAVYLCASSLTGRGSSYNEQFFGPGTRLTVL.

The CDR3 nucleotides are TGTGCCAGCTCACCACCGCGGGATAATGAAAAACTGTTTTTT. Amino acid sequence: CASSPPRDNEKLFF. J is TRBJ1-4 and V is TRBV18; D not resolved. The CDR3 sequence is 14 residues long. The ends were cut back, 0 bases at V and 4 bases at J, with 6 bases in the middle. The germline CDR1 and CDR2 sequences are KGHSH and LQKENI. Complete variable domain (other parts from reference TRBV18 and TRBJ1-4): NAGVMQNPRHLVRRRGQEARLRCSPMKGHSHVYWYRQLPEEGLKFMVYLQKENIIDESGMPKERFSAEFPKEGPSILRIQQVVRGDSAAYFCASSPPRDNEKLFFGSGTQLSVL.

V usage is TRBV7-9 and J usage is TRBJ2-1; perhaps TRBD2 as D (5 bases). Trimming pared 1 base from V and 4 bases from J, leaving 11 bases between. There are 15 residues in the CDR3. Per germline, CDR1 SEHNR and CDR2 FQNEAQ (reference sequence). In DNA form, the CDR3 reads TGTGCCAGCAGCTTAGAAGGACTTATTTACAATGAGCAGTTCTTC. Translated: CASSLEGLIYNEQFF.

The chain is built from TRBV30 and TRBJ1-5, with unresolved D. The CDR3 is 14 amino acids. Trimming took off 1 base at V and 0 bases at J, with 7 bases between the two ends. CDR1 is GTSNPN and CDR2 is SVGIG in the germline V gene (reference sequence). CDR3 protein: CAWSGRVSNQPQHF. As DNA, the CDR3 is TGTGCCTGGAGTGGACGGGTTAGCAATCAGCCCCAGCATTTT.

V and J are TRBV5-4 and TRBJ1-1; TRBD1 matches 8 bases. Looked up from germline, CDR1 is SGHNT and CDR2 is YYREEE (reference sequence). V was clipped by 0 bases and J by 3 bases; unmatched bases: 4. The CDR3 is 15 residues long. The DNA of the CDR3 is TGTGCCAGCAGCTTGGCCGGGACAGGCCACACTGAAGCTTTCTTT. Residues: CASSLAGTGHTEAFF.

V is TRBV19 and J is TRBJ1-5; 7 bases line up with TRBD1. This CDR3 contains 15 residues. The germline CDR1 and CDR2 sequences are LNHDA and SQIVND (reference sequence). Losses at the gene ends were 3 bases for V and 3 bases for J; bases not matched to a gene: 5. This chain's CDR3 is CASSMGTVINQPQHF. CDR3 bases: TGTGCCAGTAGTATGGGGACAGTAATCAATCAGCCCCAGCATTTT.

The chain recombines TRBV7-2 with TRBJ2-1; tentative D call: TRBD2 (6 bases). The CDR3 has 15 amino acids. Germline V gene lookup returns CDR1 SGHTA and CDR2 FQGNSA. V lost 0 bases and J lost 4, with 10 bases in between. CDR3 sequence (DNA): TGTGCCAGCAGCTTAGCTGGCGGGGCATACAATGAGCAGTTCTTC. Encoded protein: CASSLAGGAYNEQFF.

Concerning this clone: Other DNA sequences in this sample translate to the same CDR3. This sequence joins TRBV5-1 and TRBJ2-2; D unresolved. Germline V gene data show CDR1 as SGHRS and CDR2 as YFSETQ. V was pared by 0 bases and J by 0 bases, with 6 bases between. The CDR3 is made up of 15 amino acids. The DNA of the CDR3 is TGCGCCAGCAGCTTGGGACACTCGAACACCGGGGAGCTGTTTTTT. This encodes CASSLGHSNTGELFF.

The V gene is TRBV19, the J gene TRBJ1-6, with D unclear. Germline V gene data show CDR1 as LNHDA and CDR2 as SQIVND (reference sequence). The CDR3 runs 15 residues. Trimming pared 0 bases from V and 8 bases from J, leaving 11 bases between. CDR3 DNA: TGTGCCAGTAGTATAGACGGGGTGCGGGATTCACCCCTCCACTTT. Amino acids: CASSIDGVRDSPLHF.

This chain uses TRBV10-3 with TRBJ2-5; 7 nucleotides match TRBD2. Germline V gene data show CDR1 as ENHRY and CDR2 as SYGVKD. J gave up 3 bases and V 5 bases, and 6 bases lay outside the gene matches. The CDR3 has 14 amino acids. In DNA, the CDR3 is TGTGCCATCAGTAGGCGGACTAGGGAAGAGACCCAGTACTTC. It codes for CAISRRTREETQYF.

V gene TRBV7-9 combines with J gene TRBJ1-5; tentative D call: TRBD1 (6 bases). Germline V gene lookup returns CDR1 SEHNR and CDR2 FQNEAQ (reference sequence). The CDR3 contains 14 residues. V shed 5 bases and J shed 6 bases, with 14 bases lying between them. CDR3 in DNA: TGTGCCAGCAGCCCAGCGGGGGGCTCTCAGCCCCAGCATTTT. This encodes CASSPAGGSQPQHF.

The CDR3 DNA reads TGTGCCAGCAGCTCCTTCCCGCGGGTGGCTGATTCACCCCTCCACTTT. It codes for CASSSFPRVADSPLHF. The J gene is TRBJ1-6, the V gene TRBV7-9; unclear D gene. CDR3 size: 16 residues. The germline V gene has CDR1 SEHNR and CDR2 FQNEAQ (reference sequence). Trimming left V 4 bases short and J 8 bases short, with 18 bases between.

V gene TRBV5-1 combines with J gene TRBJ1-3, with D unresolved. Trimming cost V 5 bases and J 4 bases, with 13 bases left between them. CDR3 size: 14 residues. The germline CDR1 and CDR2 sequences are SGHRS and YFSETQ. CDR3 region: CASSEGRPGNTIYF. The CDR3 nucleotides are TGCGCCAGCAGTGAGGGCCGTCCCGGAAACACCATATATTTT.

CDR3 residues: CASSLDSYSGNTIYF. CDR3 nucleotide sequence: TGTGCCAGCAGCTTGGACAGTTACTCTGGAAACACCATATATTTT. The V call is TRBV5-4, the J call TRBJ1-3, with D unresolved. CDR3 length equals 15 residues. Germline CDR1 is SGHNT and CDR2 is YYREEE (reference sequence). V was cut by 0 bases and J by 0 bases, with 7 bases left in between.

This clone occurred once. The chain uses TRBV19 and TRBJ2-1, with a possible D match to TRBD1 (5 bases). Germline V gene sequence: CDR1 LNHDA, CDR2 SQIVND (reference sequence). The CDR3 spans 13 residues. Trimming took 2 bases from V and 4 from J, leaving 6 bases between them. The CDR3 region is CASSISGYNEQFF. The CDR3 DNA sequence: TGTGCCAGTAGTATATCAGGGTACAATGAGCAGTTCTTC.

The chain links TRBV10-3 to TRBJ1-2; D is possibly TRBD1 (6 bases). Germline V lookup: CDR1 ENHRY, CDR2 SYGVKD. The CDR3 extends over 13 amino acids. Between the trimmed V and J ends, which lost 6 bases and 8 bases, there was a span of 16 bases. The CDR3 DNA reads TGTGCCATCAGAAACCCTACAGGGACCGGCTACACCTTC. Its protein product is CAIRNPTGTGYTF.

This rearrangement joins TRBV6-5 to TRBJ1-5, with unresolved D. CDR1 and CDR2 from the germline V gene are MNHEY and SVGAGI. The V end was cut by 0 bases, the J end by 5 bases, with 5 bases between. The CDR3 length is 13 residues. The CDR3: CASSYSGDQPQHF. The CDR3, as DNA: TGTGCCAGCAGTTACTCCGGTGATCAGCCCCAGCATTTT.

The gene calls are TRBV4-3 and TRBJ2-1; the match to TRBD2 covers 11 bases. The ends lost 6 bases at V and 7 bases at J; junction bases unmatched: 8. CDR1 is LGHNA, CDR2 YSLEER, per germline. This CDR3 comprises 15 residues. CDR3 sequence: CASSPGTSGGNEQFF. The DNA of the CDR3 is TGCGCCAGCAGTCCAGGGACTAGCGGAGGGAATGAGCAGTTCTTC.

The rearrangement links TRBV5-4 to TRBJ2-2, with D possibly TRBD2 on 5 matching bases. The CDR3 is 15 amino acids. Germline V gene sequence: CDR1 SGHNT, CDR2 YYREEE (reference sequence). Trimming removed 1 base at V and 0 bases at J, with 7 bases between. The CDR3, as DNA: TGTGCCAGCAGCTTGAAGGGAGCGAACACCGGGGAGCTGTTTTTT. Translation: CASSLKGANTGELFF. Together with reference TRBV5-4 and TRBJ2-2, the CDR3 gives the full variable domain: ETGVTQSPTHLIKTRGQQVTLRCSSQSGHNTVSWYQQALGQGPQFIFQYYREEENGRGNFPPRFSGLQFPNYSSELNVNALELDDSALYLCASSLKGANTGELFFGEGSRLTVL.

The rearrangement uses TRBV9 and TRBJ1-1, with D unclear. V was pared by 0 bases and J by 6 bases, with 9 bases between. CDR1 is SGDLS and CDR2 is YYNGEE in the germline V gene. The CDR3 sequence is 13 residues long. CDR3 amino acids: CASSVVWGAEAFF. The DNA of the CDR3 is TGTGCCAGCAGCGTAGTATGGGGAGCTGAAGCTTTCTTT. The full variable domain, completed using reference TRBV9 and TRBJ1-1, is DSGVTQTPKHLITATGQRVTLRCSPRSGDLSVYWYQQSLDQGLQFLIQYYNGEERAKGNILERFSAQQFPDLHSELNLSSLELGDSALYFCASSVVWGAEAFFGQGTRLTVV.

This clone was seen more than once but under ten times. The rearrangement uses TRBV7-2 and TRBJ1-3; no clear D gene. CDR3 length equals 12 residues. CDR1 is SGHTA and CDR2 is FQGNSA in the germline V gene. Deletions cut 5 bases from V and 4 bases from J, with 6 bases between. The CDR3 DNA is TGTGCCAGCAGCCCAGGCGGAAACACCATATATTTT. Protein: CASSPGGNTIYF. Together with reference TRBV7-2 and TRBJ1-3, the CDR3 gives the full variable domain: GAGVSQSPSNKVTEKGKDVELRCDPISGHTALYWYRQSLGQGLEFLIYFQGNSAPDKSGLPSDRFSAERTGGSVSTLTIQRTQQEDSAVYLCASSPGGNTIYFGEGSWLTVV.

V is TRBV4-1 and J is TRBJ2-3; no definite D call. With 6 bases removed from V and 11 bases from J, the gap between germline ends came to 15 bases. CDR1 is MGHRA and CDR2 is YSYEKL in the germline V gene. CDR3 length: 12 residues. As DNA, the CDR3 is TGCGCCAGCAGATCCAATGGTTGGAGGCAGTATTTT. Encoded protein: CASRSNGWRQYF.

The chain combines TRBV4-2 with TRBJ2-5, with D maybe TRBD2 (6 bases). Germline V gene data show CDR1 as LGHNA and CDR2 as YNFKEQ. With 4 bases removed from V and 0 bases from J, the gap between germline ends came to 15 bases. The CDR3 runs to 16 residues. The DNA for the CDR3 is TGTGCCAGCAGCCGCGGCTCGCGGGGAAACCAAGAGACCCAGTACTTC. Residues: CASSRGSRGNQETQYF.

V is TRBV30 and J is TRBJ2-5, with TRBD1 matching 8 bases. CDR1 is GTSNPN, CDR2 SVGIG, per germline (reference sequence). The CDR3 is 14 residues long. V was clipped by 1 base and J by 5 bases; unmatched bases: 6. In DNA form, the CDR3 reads TGTGCCTGGAGTGGCGACAGGGGCGTTGAGACCCAGTACTTC. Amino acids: CAWSGDRGVETQYF. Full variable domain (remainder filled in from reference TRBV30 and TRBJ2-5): SQTIHQWPATLVQPVGSPLSLECTVEGTSNPNLYWYRQAAGRGLQLLFYSVGIGQISSEVPQNLSASRPQDRQFILSSKKLLLSDSGFYLCAWSGDRGVETQYFGPGTRLLVL.

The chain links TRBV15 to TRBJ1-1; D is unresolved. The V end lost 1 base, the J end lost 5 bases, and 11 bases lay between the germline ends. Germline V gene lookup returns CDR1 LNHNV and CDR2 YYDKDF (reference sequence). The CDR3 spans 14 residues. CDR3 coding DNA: TGTGCCACCAGCAGAGCGCGGGGTGGTACTGAAGCTTTCTTT. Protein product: CATSRARGGTEAFF.

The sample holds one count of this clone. This CDR3 reads CASSIDRGEQYF. In DNA, the CDR3 is TGTGCCAGCAGCATCGACAGGGGCGAGCAGTACTTC. This chain uses TRBV5-6 with TRBJ2-7, with 8 bases lining up with TRBD1. J was trimmed by 6 bases and V by 4 bases; bases with no gene match: 3. Germline V gives CDR1 SGHDT, CDR2 YYEEEE. The CDR3 consists of 12 residues.